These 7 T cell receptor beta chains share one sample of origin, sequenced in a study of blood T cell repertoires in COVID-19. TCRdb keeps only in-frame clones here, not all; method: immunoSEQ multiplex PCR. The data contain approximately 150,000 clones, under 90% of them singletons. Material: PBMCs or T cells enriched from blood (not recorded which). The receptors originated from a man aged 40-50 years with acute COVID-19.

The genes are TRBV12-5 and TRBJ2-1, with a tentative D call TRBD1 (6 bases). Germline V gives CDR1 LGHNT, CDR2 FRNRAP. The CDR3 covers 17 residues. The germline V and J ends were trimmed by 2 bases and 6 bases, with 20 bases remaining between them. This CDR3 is CASGLPSDSIAFNEQFF. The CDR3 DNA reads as TGTGCTAGTGGTTTGCCCTCGGACAGTATAGCCTTCAATGAGCAGTTCTTC.

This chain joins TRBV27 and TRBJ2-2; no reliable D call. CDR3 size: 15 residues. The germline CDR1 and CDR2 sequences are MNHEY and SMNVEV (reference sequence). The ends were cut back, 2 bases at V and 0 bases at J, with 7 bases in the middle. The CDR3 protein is CASSLTTSNTGELFF. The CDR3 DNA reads TGTGCCAGCAGTTTAACCACTTCGAACACCGGGGAGCTGTTTTTT.

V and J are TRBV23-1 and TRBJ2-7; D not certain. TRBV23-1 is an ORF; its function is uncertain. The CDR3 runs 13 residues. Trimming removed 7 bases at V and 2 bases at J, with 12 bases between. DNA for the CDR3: TGCGCCAGCATCCTCTGCGGCCCCTACGAGCAGTACTTC. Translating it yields CASILCGPYEQYF.

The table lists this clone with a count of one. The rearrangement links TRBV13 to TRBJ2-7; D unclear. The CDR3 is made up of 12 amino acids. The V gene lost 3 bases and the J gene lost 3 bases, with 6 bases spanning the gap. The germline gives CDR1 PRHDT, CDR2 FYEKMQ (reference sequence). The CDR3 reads CASSLYSYEQYF. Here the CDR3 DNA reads TGTGCCAGCAGCTTGTACAGCTACGAGCAGTACTTC.

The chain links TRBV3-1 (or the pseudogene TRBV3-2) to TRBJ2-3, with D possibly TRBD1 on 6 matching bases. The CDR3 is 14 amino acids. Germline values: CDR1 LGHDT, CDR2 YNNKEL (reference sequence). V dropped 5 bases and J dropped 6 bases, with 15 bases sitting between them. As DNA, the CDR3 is TGTGCCAGCAGCACCCCAAATCAGGGGGATACGCAGTATTTT. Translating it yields CASSTPNQGDTQYF.

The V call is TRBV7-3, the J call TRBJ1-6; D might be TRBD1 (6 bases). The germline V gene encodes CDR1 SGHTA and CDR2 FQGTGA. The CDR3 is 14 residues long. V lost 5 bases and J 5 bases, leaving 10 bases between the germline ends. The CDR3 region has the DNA TGTGCCAGCAGCAAACAGGGCCATAATTCACCCCTCCACTTT. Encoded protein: CASSKQGHNSPLHF.

CDR3 DNA: TGTGCCAGTAGTATCGGACAGGGTAATTTTTACGAGCAGTACTTC. Translating it yields CASSIGQGNFYEQYF. This chain links TRBV19 with TRBJ2-7, with TRBD1 matching 8 bases. The CDR3 covers 15 residues. The ends lost 3 bases at V and 4 bases at J; junction bases unmatched: 8. CDR1 is LNHDA, CDR2 SQIVND, per germline (reference sequence).